The present entry profiles one TCR beta chain with its context. Antigen: not known. This CDR3 is also generated by other DNA sequences in the sample. CDR1 and CDR2 (germline): SQVTM, ANQGSEA. The CDR3 loop spans 12 amino acids. Trimming cost V 4 bases and J 3 bases; bases outside gene matches: 2. This record comes from a study of T cell responses to AZD1222 COVID-19 vaccine. Points from the study as a whole: Among AZD1222 vaccinees, only 6 or 7 were seropositive at baseline. A reported finding is that nearly half of spike-specific TCRs target unmutated variant regions. Repertoires were obtained only post-peak T cell response. Spike-specific TCR breadth and depth rose after two AZD1222 doses.

Measured with immunoSEQ multiplex PCR; TCRdb has only the in-frame clones, and not every one. The sample holds about 160,000 clones; roughly 90% are singletons and the top ten take 1.1% to 1.5%. The V gene is TRBV29-1, the J gene TRBJ1-2, with TRBD1 matching over 7 bases. The sample consisted of peripheral blood, taken on day 0 of AZD1222 vaccination. The clonotype comes from an adult in good health. Here the CDR3 reads CSVVQGDYGYTF. The CDR3 coding sequence is TGCAGCGTTGTGCAGGGGGACTATGGCTACACCTTC. Full variable domain (rest looked up from reference TRBV29-1 and TRBJ1-2): SAVISQKPSRDICQRGTSLTIQCQVDSQVTMMFWYRQQPGQSLTLIATANQGSEATYESGFVIDKFPISRPNLTFSTLTVSNMSPEDSSIYLCSVVQGDYGYTFGSGTRLTVV.